This T cell receptor beta chain was identified during a study of OX40 agonist ivuxolimab in advanced cancers. At the level of the study: While on treatment, patients had intravenous ivuxolimab at 0.01 to 10 mg/kg every 2 weeks.

TCRdb's copy holds only in-frame clones and misses some; the assay was immunoSEQ multiplex PCR. The top ten clones hold 8.2% of a sample with 65,000 to 80,000 clones, more than 75% of them seen once. The CDR3 loop spans 13 amino acids. The V gene's germline CDR1 is GTSNPN and CDR2 SVGIG (reference sequence). V lost 1 base and J lost 1, with 7 bases in between. Here the sequenced sample was CD4+ or CD8+ T cells sorted from blood, taken in a trial of the OX40 agonist ivuxolimab. This clonotype was obtained from an adult with an advanced solid tumor such as melanoma, head and neck, liver or kidney cancer. The chain recombines TRBV30 with TRBJ1-1; D ambiguous. DNA for the CDR3: TGTGCCTGGAGTGCAGAGGGGAACACTGAAGCTTTCTTT. This gives the protein CAWSAEGNTEAFF.